This T cell receptor (beta chain) was identified during a study of T cells expressing NK-cell markers. As for the study in general: Investigators obtained TCR beta repertoires from sorted CD3+CD56+NKG2C+, CD3+CD56+NKG2C- and CD3+CD56-NKG2C+ T cells.

TCRdb reprocessed the 5' RACE reads and reports one entry per CDR3 protein, with no DNA. This sample's table has 500,000 to 700,000 distinct CDR3 sequences. Germline V gene data show CDR1 as MNHNY and CDR2 as SVGAGI (reference sequence). The CDR3 contains 12 residues. The sequence was collected from a man between 18 and 35 years old in good health. Sequencing was carried out using blood T cells: a sorted CD56 or NKG2C T cell subset, CD4+ or CD8+ T cells, or bulk PBMC T cells (not recorded which). The J gene is TRBJ2-5, the V gene TRBV6-6; absent DNA, TCRdb's TRBD1 call cannot be checked. CDR3: CASRTGRETQYF.